This T cell receptor (beta chain) appears in the sequencing data of a study of blood T cell repertoires in COVID-19. This clone has only a few counts. Profiling relied on immunoSEQ multiplex PCR, and the TCRdb table lists in-frame clones only, not all of them. Found here are over 450,000 clones, 85% to 90% of them singletons; the top ten hold roughly 8.3%. Unmatched junction bases numbered 14, after V lost 5 bases and J lost 10 bases. CDR1 SEHNR and CDR2 FQNEAQ come from the germline V gene (reference sequence). The CDR3 consists of 17 residues. The chain carries TRBV7-9 and TRBJ1-6; 10 positions agree with TRBD1. The material sequenced was peripheral blood. This sequence was found in a woman between 45 and 60 years old with COVID-19, enrolled during active disease. CDR3: CASSRPDTGTGDSPLHF. The CDR3 DNA reads TGTGCCAGCAGCCGACCTGACACCGGGACAGGGGACTCACCCCTCCACTTT.